What follows are 18 T cell receptor beta chains derived from one specimen sequenced in a study of T-cell memory formation after mild COVID-19 (dated by TCRdb to the early 2020s). The library came from 5' RACE. The sequencer listed for this sample is Illumina NovaSeq 6000. TCRdb cleaned the public reads at Q25 with fastp, built clones with MiXCR and kept in-frame beta chains. CDR3 protein sequences are deduplicated, and each keeps its most common genes and DNA. The sample records 500,000 to 550,000 distinct CDR3 sequences, over 20% of which are singletons. Around 12% of the sample belongs to the ten largest clones. The sequenced sample was PBMCs or a T cell subset sorted from them (not recorded which). Receptor source: an adult woman who had mild COVID-19 (a few samples of this study predate the infection). The sample titles of this study are shuffled in the database, so cell type and time point are left out; the donor was told from shared clones.

This clonotype was detected a few times. The chain has TRBV11-2 and TRBJ1-1, with 9 bases lining up with TRBD1. The CDR3 runs 17 residues. Germline CDR1 reads SGHAT; CDR2 reads FQNNGV. Trimming removed 1 base from V and 0 bases from J; junction bases left unmatched: 6. CDR3 residues: CASSLGGTGPMNTEAFF. The CDR3 nucleotides read TGTGCCAGCAGCTTAGGGGGGACAGGGCCTATGAACACTGAAGCTTTCTTT.

The rearrangement joins TRBV20-1 to TRBJ1-5, with D tentatively TRBD1 (5 bases). Germline CDR1 reads DFQATT; CDR2 reads SNEGSKA (reference sequence). The CDR3 covers 14 residues. V was cut by 6 bases and J by 12 bases, with 24 bases left in between. The CDR3, as DNA: TGCAGTGCGGCAGACCGGGACGGTAATCAGTACCAGCATTTT. This codes for CSAADRDGNQYQHF.

The chain links TRBV5-1 to TRBJ2-5, with no clear D. Germline V lookup: CDR1 SGHRS, CDR2 YFSETQ. V was pared by 2 bases and J by 1 base, with 6 bases between. The CDR3 spans 13 residues. The CDR3 reads CASSLQPQETQYF. In nucleotides, the CDR3 is TGCGCCAGCAGCTTACAGCCCCAAGAGACCCAGTACTTC.

The V and J genes are TRBV12-3 or TRBV12-4 and TRBJ1-1; D gene unclear. This CDR3 is built from 17 residues. The V end was cut by 6 bases, the J end by 0 bases, with 20 bases between. The CDR3 coding sequence is TGTGCCAGCAGCGGCGCCGGCTACAACCCCATGAACACTGAAGCTTTCTTT. It translates to CASSGAGYNPMNTEAFF.

V gene TRBV5-1 combines with J gene TRBJ2-2; maybe TRBD2 (6 bases). Germline lookup yields CDR1 SGHRS and CDR2 YFSETQ. The V end was cut by 1 base, the J end by 5 bases, with 12 bases between. The CDR3 sequence is 15 residues long. CDR3 loop: CASSLRQEGTGELFF. The CDR3 DNA reads TGCGCCAGCAGCTTGAGGCAGGAGGGGACCGGGGAGCTGTTTTTT.

V and J are TRBV6-1 and TRBJ1-2, with 7 nucleotides matching TRBD1. This CDR3 has 13 residues. The V segment lost 6 bases and the J segment 4 bases; nucleotides outside the gene matches: 5. Germline V gene lookup returns CDR1 MNHNS and CDR2 SASEGT. In nucleotides, the CDR3 is TGTGCCAGCAGCACAGGGGTGGGCTATGGCTACACCTTC. Encoded protein: CASSTGVGYGYTF.

The V and J genes are TRBV7-9 and TRBJ2-5, with 11 bases that match TRBD2. This CDR3 has 17 amino acids. V lost 3 bases, J lost 2 bases, and 8 bases stayed unmatched. Germline V gives CDR1 SEHNR, CDR2 FQNEAQ (reference sequence). CDR3 nucleotides: TGTGCCAGCAGCTTTTCTTATCTAGCGGGGGGTCAAGAGACCCAGTACTTC. This encodes CASSFSYLAGGQETQYF. The variable domain in full, with the rest retrieved from reference TRBV7-9 and TRBJ2-5, is DTGVSQNPRHKITKRGQNVTFRCDPISEHNRLYWYRQTLGQGPEFLTYFQNEAQLEKSRLLSDRFSAERPKGSFSTLEIQRTEQGDSAMYLCASSFSYLAGGQETQYFGPGTRLLVL.

V usage is TRBV11-2 and J usage is TRBJ2-4; TRBD2 matches at 12 bases. V was clipped by 6 bases and J by 7 bases; unmatched bases: 4. The CDR3 runs to 14 residues. From germline, CDR1 is SGHAT and CDR2 FQNNGV. This chain's CDR3 is CASRHLAGGNIQYF. The CDR3 nucleotides are TGTGCCAGCAGGCATCTAGCGGGAGGGAACATTCAGTACTTC.

This clonotype occurred a few times. V is TRBV18 and J is TRBJ2-1, with D perhaps TRBD1 (6 bases). V shed 4 bases and J shed 7 bases, with 11 bases lying between them. CDR1 KGHSH and CDR2 LQKENI come from the germline V gene. The CDR3 length is 13 residues. This CDR3 reads CASSRLDRNEQFF. The DNA for the CDR3 is TGTGCCAGCTCACGACTCGACAGGAATGAGCAGTTCTTC. The full variable domain, in which reference TRBV18 and TRBJ2-1 provide the parts outside the CDR3, is NAGVMQNPRHLVRRRGQEARLRCSPMKGHSHVYWYRQLPEEGLKFMVYLQKENIIDESGMPKERFSAEFPKEGPSILRIQQVVRGDSAAYFCASSRLDRNEQFFGPGTRLTVL.

This clonotype came up a few times. The chain couples TRBV20-1 to TRBJ1-1, with D hard to call. CDR3 size: 11 residues. The V and J ends lost 5 bases and 3 bases respectively, with 7 bases between them. The V gene's germline CDR1 is DFQATT and CDR2 SNEGSKA (reference sequence). The CDR3 sequence: CSAWRDTEAFF. CDR3 sequence (DNA): TGCAGTGCTTGGAGGGACACTGAAGCTTTCTTT.

The J gene is TRBJ2-7, the V gene TRBV11-2, with a possible D match to TRBD2 (5 bases). Germline V gives CDR1 SGHAT, CDR2 FQNNGV. Trimming removed 4 bases from V and 0 bases from J, with 13 bases in between. The CDR3 sequence is 15 residues long. The chain's CDR3 is CASSSGGSFSYEQYF. CDR3 nucleotides: TGTGCCAGCAGCTCCGGAGGATCGTTCTCCTACGAGCAGTACTTC.

This chain links TRBV9 with TRBJ2-2; tentatively, D is TRBD2 (5 bases). Trimming removed 6 bases at V and 5 bases at J, with 20 bases between. This CDR3 comprises 16 residues. CDR1 SGDLS and CDR2 YYNGEE come from the germline V gene. CDR3 in DNA: TGTGCCAGCACCACTCCGGGTCGCGGCGGGACCGGGGAGCTGTTTTTT. Its protein is CASTTPGRGGTGELFF.

V is TRBV15 and J is TRBJ1-1; 8 positions match TRBD1. The CDR3 loop spans 14 amino acids. V lost 8 bases to trimming and J lost 2 bases; unmatched junction nucleotides: 7. Germline V gives CDR1 LNHNV, CDR2 YYDKDF (reference sequence). Here the CDR3 reads CATGLDRANTEAFF. The CDR3 DNA follows: TGTGCCACCGGCCTGGACAGGGCCAACACTGAAGCTTTCTTT. The full variable domain, in which reference TRBV15 and TRBJ1-1 provide the parts outside the CDR3, is DAMVIQNPRYQVTQFGKPVTLSCSQTLNHNVMYWYQQKSSQAPKLLFHYYDKDFNNEADTPDNFQSRRPNTSFCFLDIRSPGLGDTAMYLCATGLDRANTEAFFGQGTRLTVV.

This rearrangement joins TRBV29-1 to TRBJ1-1, with 8 bases aligning to TRBD1. The trim removed 1 base at V and 10 bases at J, leaving 23 bases unmatched. This CDR3 is 18 amino acids long. CDR1 and CDR2 from the germline V gene are SQVTM and ANQGSEA. The CDR3 nucleotides are TGCAGCGTTGAAGGGTTCGGACAGGGTCATGACTTTGGGCGGAGAGCTTTCTTT. Amino acids: CSVEGFGQGHDFGRRAFF. The whole variable domain, remainder taken from reference TRBV29-1 and TRBJ1-1, is SAVISQKPSRDICQRGTSLTIQCQVDSQVTMMFWYRQQPGQSLTLIATANQGSEATYESGFVIDKFPISRPNLTFSTLTVSNMSPEDSSIYLCSVEGFGQGHDFGRRAFFGQGTRLTVV.

This clonotype has more than one count but fewer than ten. This rearrangement joins TRBV19 to TRBJ2-1; 7 nucleotides agree with TRBD1. J was trimmed by 4 bases and V by 3 bases; bases with no gene match: 0. The CDR3 is made up of 13 amino acids. Germline CDR1 LNHDA, CDR2 SQIVND (reference sequence). CDR3 loop: CASSMGQYNEQFF. The CDR3 DNA is TGTGCCAGTAGTATGGGACAGTACAATGAGCAGTTCTTC.

This clonotype was detected ten times or more. The genes are TRBV7-3 and TRBJ2-2, with a tentative D call TRBD1 (5 bases). Germline V gives CDR1 SGHTA, CDR2 FQGTGA. The CDR3 has 14 amino acids. The V and J ends lost 8 bases and 4 bases respectively, with 14 bases between them. CDR3 sequence (DNA): TGTGCCAGCTCCGGGCAGGGTGGCACCGGGGAGCTGTTTTTT. The encoded protein is CASSGQGGTGELFF.

The chain employs TRBV12-3 or TRBV12-4 and TRBJ2-1, with 10 bases lining up with TRBD2. V was pared by 5 bases and J by 6 bases, with 7 bases of the junction left unmatched. This CDR3 contains 15 residues. The CDR3 spells CASSPSGGAFNEQFF. The CDR3 DNA follows: TGTGCCAGCAGTCCAAGCGGGGGGGCATTCAATGAGCAGTTCTTC.

The chain uses TRBV30 and TRBJ2-7; TRBD1 might be the D (5 bases). This CDR3 spans 12 amino acids. The V and J ends lost 5 bases and 1 base respectively, with 9 bases between them. The germline CDR1 and CDR2 sequences are GTSNPN and SVGIG (reference sequence). The CDR3 loop reads CAWGAGSYEQYF. The CDR3 DNA follows: TGTGCCTGGGGGGCCGGGTCCTACGAGCAGTACTTC.